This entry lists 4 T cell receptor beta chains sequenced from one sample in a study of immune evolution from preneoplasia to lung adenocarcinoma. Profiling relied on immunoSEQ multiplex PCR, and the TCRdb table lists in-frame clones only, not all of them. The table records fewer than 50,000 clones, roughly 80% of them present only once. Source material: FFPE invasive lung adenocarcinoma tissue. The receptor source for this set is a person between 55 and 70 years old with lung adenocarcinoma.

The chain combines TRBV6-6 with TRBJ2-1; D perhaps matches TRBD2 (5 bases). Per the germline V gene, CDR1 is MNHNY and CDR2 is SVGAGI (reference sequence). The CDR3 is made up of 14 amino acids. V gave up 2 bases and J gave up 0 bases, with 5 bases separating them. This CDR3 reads CASSYEGSYNEQFF. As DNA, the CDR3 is TGTGCCAGCAGTTACGAGGGCTCCTACAATGAGCAGTTCTTC.

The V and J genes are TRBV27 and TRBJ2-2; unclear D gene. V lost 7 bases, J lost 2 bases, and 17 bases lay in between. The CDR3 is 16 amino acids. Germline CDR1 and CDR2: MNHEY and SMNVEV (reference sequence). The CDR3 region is CASTSRARENTGELFF. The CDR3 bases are TGTGCCAGCACCTCCCGTGCCCGAGAAAACACCGGGGAGCTGTTTTTT.

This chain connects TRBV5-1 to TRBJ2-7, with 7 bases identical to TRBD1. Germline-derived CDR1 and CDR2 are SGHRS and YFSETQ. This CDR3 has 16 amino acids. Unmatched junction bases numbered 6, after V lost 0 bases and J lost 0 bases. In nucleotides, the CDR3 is TGCGCCAGCAGCTTGGGTCACCGGGACAGCTCCTACGAGCAGTACTTC. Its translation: CASSLGHRDSSYEQYF.

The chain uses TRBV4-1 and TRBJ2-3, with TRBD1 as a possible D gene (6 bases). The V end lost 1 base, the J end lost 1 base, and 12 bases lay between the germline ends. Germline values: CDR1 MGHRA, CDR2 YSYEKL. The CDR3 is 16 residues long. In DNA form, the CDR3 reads TGCGCCAGCAGCCAAGCTGGGACAAGAGGCACAGATACGCAGTATTTT. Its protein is CASSQAGTRGTDTQYF.